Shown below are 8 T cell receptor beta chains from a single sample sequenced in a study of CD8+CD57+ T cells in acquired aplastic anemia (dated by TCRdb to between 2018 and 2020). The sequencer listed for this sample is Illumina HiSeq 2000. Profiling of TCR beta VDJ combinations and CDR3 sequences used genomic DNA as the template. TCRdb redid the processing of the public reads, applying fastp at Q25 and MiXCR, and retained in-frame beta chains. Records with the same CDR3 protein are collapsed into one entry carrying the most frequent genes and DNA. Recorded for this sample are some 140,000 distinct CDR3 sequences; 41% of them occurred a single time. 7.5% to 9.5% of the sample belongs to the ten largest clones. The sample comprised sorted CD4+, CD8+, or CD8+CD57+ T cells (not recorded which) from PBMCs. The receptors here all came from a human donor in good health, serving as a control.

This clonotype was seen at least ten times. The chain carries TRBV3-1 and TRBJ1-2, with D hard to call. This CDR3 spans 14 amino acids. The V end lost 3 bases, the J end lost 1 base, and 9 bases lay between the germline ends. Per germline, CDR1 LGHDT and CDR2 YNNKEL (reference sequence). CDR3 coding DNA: TGTGCCAGCAGCCAGGGCTGGGATAACTATGGCTACACCTTC. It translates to CASSQGWDNYGYTF. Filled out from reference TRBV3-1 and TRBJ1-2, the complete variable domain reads DTAVSQTPKYLVTQMGNDKSIKCEQNLGHDTMYWYKQDSKKFLKIMFSYNNKELIINETVPNRFSPKSPDKAHLNLHINSLELGDSAVYFCASSQGWDNYGYTFGSGTRLTVV.

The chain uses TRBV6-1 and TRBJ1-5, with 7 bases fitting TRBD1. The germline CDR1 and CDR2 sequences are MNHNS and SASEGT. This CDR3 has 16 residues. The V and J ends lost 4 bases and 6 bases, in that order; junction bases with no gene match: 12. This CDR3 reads CASSGSGTAGAQPQHF. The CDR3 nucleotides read TGTGCCAGCAGTGGATCCGGGACAGCTGGGGCTCAGCCCCAGCATTTT.

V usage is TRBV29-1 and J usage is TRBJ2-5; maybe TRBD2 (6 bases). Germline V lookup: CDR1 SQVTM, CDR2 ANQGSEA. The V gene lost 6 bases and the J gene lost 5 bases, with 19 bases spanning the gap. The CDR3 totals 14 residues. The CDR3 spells CSVTGDTVAETQYF. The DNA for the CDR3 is TGCAGCGTCACGGGAGACACGGTGGCGGAGACCCAGTACTTC.

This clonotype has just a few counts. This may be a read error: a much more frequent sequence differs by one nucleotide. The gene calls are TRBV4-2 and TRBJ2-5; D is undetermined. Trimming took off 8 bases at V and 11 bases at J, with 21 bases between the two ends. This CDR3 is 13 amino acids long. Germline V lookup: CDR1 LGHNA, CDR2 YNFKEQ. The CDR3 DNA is TGTGCCAGCGAGAGTCGACCGTACGTTAAGCAGTACTTC. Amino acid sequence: CASESRPYVKQYF.

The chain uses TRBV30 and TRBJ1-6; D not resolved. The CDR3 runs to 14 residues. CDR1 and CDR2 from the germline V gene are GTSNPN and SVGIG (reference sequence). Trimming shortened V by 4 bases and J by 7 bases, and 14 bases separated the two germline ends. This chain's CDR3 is CAWTLQISNSPLHF. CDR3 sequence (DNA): TGTGCCTGGACATTGCAGATTTCCAATTCACCCCTCCACTTT.

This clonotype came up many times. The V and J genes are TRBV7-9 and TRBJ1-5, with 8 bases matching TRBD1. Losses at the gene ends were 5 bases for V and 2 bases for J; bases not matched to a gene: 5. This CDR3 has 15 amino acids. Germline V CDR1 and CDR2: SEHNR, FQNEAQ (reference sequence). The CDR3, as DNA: TGTGCCAGCAGCCCTGAGACAGGGGGCAATCAGCCCCAGCATTTT. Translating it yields CASSPETGGNQPQHF.

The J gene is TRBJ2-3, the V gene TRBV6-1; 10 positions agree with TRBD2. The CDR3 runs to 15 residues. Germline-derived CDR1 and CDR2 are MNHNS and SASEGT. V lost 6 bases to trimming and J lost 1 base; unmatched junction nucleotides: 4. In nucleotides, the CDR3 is TGTGCCAGCAGGTTCACTAGCGGGGGCACAGATACGCAGTATTTT. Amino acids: CASRFTSGGTDTQYF.

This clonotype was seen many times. The CDR3 reads CASQPPGLTNTDTQYF. CDR3 sequence (DNA): TGCGCCAGCCAGCCTCCGGGACTAACCAACACAGATACGCAGTATTTT. The chain combines TRBV5-1 with TRBJ2-3, with 7 bases that match TRBD2. CDR1 SGHRS and CDR2 YFSETQ come from the germline V gene. CDR3 length: 16 amino acids. The V gene end was trimmed by 7 bases and the J gene end by 2 bases; junction bases not matched to a gene: 13.